A selection of T cell receptor beta chains follows, all from one sample in a study of blood T cell repertoires in COVID-19. The protocol was immunoSEQ multiplex PCR, while the TCRdb copy is restricted to in-frame clones and leaves out a portion. The sample records around 200,000 clones, roughly 90% being singletons. Sequencing used PBMCs or T cells enriched from blood (not recorded which). All receptors derive from a woman in her forties or fifties in a cohort exposed to, infected with or recovered from COVID-19 (not recorded which). Both conserved end residues are part of each CDR3. D genes are given only for firm matches. A clone size is listed for some rows: how often the clone was seen (once, few, many), or a class if it is expanded.

CDR3aa: CSVVTGQETQYF
CDR3nt: TGCAGCGTTGTAACAGGTCAAGAGACCCAGTACTTC
abundance: NA
j_gene: TRBJ2-5
d_gene: NA
v_gene: TRBV29-1

CDR3aa: CASSPHPGAEVTGELFF
CDR3nt: TGTGCCAGCAGTCCCCATCCAGGTGCGGAGGTGACCGGGGAGCTGTTTTTT
abundance: NA
j_gene: TRBJ2-2
d_gene: NA
v_gene: TRBV27

CDR3aa: CATPNKGYQETQYF
CDR3nt: TGTGCCACCCCTAACAAGGGGTACCAAGAGACCCAGTACTTC
abundance: NA
j_gene: TRBJ2-5
d_gene: NA
v_gene: TRBV24-1

CDR3aa: CASSDRVQPQHF
CDR3nt: TGTGCCAGTAGTGACAGGGTTCAGCCCCAGCATTTT
abundance: once
j_gene: TRBJ1-5
d_gene: TRBD1
v_gene: TRBV19

CDR3aa: CASSLQGRTEAFF
CDR3nt: TGTGCCAGCAGCCTACAGGGCCGGACTGAAGCTTTCTTT
abundance: NA
j_gene: TRBJ1-1
d_gene: NA
v_gene: TRBV12-3/TRBV12-4

CDR3aa: CASSIQGQNLYNEQFF
CDR3nt: TGTGCCAGTAGTATACAGGGACAGAATCTTTACAATGAGCAGTTCTTC
abundance: NA
j_gene: TRBJ2-1
d_gene: TRBD1
v_gene: TRBV19

CDR3aa: CASSQVQYGGSGNTIYF
CDR3nt: TGTGCCAGCAGCCAAGTTCAGTACGGGGGCTCTGGAAACACCATATATTTT
abundance: NA
j_gene: TRBJ1-3
d_gene: NA
v_gene: TRBV4-2

CDR3aa: CASSPGTGSNSPLHF
CDR3nt: TGTGCCAGCTCACCAGGGACAGGATCAAATTCACCCCTCCACTTT
abundance: NA
j_gene: TRBJ1-6
d_gene: TRBD1
v_gene: TRBV18

CDR3aa: CASSPGAVYNEQFF
CDR3nt: TGCGCCAGCAGCCCGGGAGCGGTCTACAATGAGCAGTTCTTC
abundance: NA
j_gene: TRBJ2-1
d_gene: NA
v_gene: TRBV5-1

CDR3aa: CSVGDRPRSGELFF
CDR3nt: TGCAGCGTTGGGGACAGGCCCCGTTCCGGGGAGCTGTTTTTT
abundance: NA
j_gene: TRBJ2-2
d_gene: TRBD1
v_gene: TRBV29-1

CDR3aa: CASSRGGEETQYF
CDR3nt: TGTGCCAGCAGTAGGGGAGGGGAAGAGACCCAGTACTTC
abundance: NA
j_gene: TRBJ2-5
d_gene: TRBD2
v_gene: TRBV27

CDR3aa: CASGASGVLSQYF
CDR3nt: TGTGCCAGCGGGGCTAGCGGGGTGTTGTCCCAGTACTTC
abundance: NA
j_gene: TRBJ2-5
d_gene: TRBD2
v_gene: TRBV6-4

CDR3aa: CASSMSGGPYQPQHF
CDR3nt: TGTGCCAGTAGTATGTCGGGGGGCCCGTATCAGCCCCAGCATTTT
abundance: NA
j_gene: TRBJ1-5
d_gene: NA
v_gene: TRBV19

CDR3aa: CASRVYSTNTGELFF
CDR3nt: TGTGCCAGCAGAGTCTACAGCACGAACACCGGAGAGCTGTTTTTT
abundance: once
j_gene: TRBJ2-2
d_gene: NA
v_gene: TRBV27

CDR3aa: CASSSWDRANQPQHF
CDR3nt: TGTGCCAGCAGCTCGTGGGACAGGGCGAATCAGCCCCAGCATTTT
abundance: NA
j_gene: TRBJ1-5
d_gene: TRBD1
v_gene: TRBV5-6

CDR3aa: CASSHEFEGQTPNLNQPQHF
CDR3nt: TGTGCCAGCAGCCACGAATTTGAGGGCCAGACACCAAATTTAAATCAGCCCCAGCATTTT
abundance: NA
j_gene: TRBJ1-5
d_gene: NA
v_gene: TRBV3-1/TRBV3-2

CDR3aa: CASSINWNQPQHF
CDR3nt: TGTGCCAGTAGTATAAACTGGAATCAGCCCCAGCATTTT
abundance: NA
j_gene: TRBJ1-5
d_gene: NA
v_gene: TRBV19

CDR3aa: CASSKQIRDRGRRVGAFF
CDR3nt: TGTGCCAGTAGTAAACAAATCCGGGACAGGGGGCGCCGTGTCGGAGCTTTCTTT
abundance: NA
j_gene: TRBJ1-1
d_gene: TRBD1
v_gene: TRBV19

CDR3aa: CASSSDTYNEQFF
CDR3nt: TGTGCCAGCAGCTCGGACACCTACAATGAGCAGTTCTTC
abundance: NA
j_gene: TRBJ2-1
d_gene: NA
v_gene: TRBV7-2

CDR3aa: CASIPGTGSYNSPLHF
CDR3nt: TGTGCCAGCATTCCGGGTACAGGCTCCTATAATTCACCCCTCCACTTT
abundance: NA
j_gene: TRBJ1-6
d_gene: NA
v_gene: TRBV28

CDR3aa: CATSFPGRDTQYF
CDR3nt: TGTGCCACCAGCTTCCCGGGTAGGGATACGCAGTATTTT
abundance: NA
j_gene: TRBJ2-3
d_gene: NA
v_gene: TRBV15

CDR3aa: CASGDSMNTEAFF
CDR3nt: TGTGCCAGCGGGGACTCGATGAACACTGAAGCTTTCTTT
abundance: many
j_gene: TRBJ1-1
d_gene: NA
v_gene: TRBV3-1/TRBV3-2

CDR3aa: CASSQEAGNTEAFF
CDR3nt: TGTGCCAGCAGCCAAGAGGCAGGGAACACTGAAGCTTTCTTT
abundance: NA
j_gene: TRBJ1-1
d_gene: NA
v_gene: TRBV3-1/TRBV3-2

CDR3aa: CASSFPYTEAFF
CDR3nt: TGTGCCAGCAGTTTTCCCTACACTGAAGCTTTCTTT
abundance: many
j_gene: TRBJ1-1
d_gene: NA
v_gene: TRBV6-2/TRBV6-3

CDR3aa: CASSLGLAPLNTGELFF
CDR3nt: TGTGCCAGCAGCTTGGGACTAGCGCCATTGAACACCGGGGAGCTGTTTTTT
abundance: NA
j_gene: TRBJ2-2
d_gene: TRBD2
v_gene: TRBV5-8

CDR3aa: CASSEFVGGGGYNEQFF
CDR3nt: TGCGCCAGCAGTGAGTTCGTCGGCGGGGGCGGATACAATGAGCAGTTCTTC
abundance: NA
j_gene: TRBJ2-1
d_gene: NA
v_gene: TRBV10-2

CDR3aa: CASTRAGNQPQHF
CDR3nt: TGTGCCAGCACCAGGGCAGGCAATCAGCCCCAGCATTTT
abundance: NA
j_gene: TRBJ1-5
d_gene: NA
v_gene: TRBV6-5

CDR3aa: CASSRYNEQFF
CDR3nt: TGTGCCAGCAGTCGGTACAATGAGCAGTTCTTC
abundance: NA
j_gene: TRBJ2-1
d_gene: NA
v_gene: TRBV12-3/TRBV12-4

CDR3aa: CASSAAGGYNEQFF
CDR3nt: TGTGCCAGCAGTGCAGCGGGGGGCTACAATGAGCAGTTCTTC
abundance: NA
j_gene: TRBJ2-1
d_gene: TRBD2
v_gene: TRBV6-2/TRBV6-3

CDR3aa: CASRSPGGAETDTQYF
CDR3nt: TGTGCCAGCAGATCTCCCGGGGGGGCCGAGACAGATACGCAGTATTTT
abundance: NA
j_gene: TRBJ2-3
d_gene: TRBD2
v_gene: TRBV28

CDR3aa: CARSSPQGIYGYTF
CDR3nt: TGTGCCAGAAGCTCCCCCCAGGGGATCTATGGCTACACCTTC
abundance: few
j_gene: TRBJ1-2
d_gene: NA
v_gene: TRBV7-5

CDR3aa: CASSLPGRGGNIQYF
CDR3nt: TGTGCCAGCAGCTTGCCGGGACGAGGGGGAAACATTCAGTACTTC
abundance: few
j_gene: TRBJ2-4
d_gene: NA
v_gene: TRBV5-6

CDR3aa: CASSLARGAYNEQFF
CDR3nt: TGTGCCAGCAGCTTAGCTCGGGGGGCCTACAATGAGCAGTTCTTC
abundance: NA
j_gene: TRBJ2-1
d_gene: TRBD2
v_gene: TRBV7-2

CDR3aa: CASSVGLAVHNEQFF
CDR3nt: TGTGCCAGCAGCGTAGGCCTAGCGGTCCACAATGAGCAGTTCTTC
abundance: once
j_gene: TRBJ2-1
d_gene: TRBD2
v_gene: TRBV9

CDR3aa: CASSEPGDYGYTF
CDR3nt: TGTGCCAGCAGTGAACCAGGGGACTATGGCTACACCTTC
abundance: NA
j_gene: TRBJ1-2
d_gene: NA
v_gene: TRBV6-1

CDR3aa: CASSLSITSGERYF
CDR3nt: TGCGCCAGCAGCCTTAGCATAACTAGCGGGGAAAGGTATTTT
abundance: few
j_gene: TRBJ2-3
d_gene: TRBD2
v_gene: TRBV10-1

CDR3aa: CASSLQQGGETQYF
CDR3nt: TGCGCCAGCAGCTTGCAACAGGGGGGAGAGACCCAGTACTTC
abundance: NA
j_gene: TRBJ2-5
d_gene: TRBD1
v_gene: TRBV5-1

CDR3aa: CASSEQGGEKLFF
CDR3nt: TGCGCCAGCAGTGAACAGGGTGGGGAAAAACTGTTTTTT
abundance: NA
j_gene: TRBJ1-4
d_gene: NA
v_gene: TRBV10-2

CDR3aa: CASSLTLRAGAIGELFF
CDR3nt: TGTGCCAGCAGCCTTACCCTTAGAGCGGGGGCGATCGGGGAGCTGTTTTTT
abundance: NA
j_gene: TRBJ2-2
d_gene: TRBD2
v_gene: TRBV7-2

CDR3aa: CASSLSPGQGMKGAFF
CDR3nt: TGTGCCAGCAGCTTGTCCCCTGGACAGGGGATGAAGGGAGCTTTCTTT
abundance: NA
j_gene: TRBJ1-1
d_gene: TRBD1
v_gene: TRBV5-6

CDR3aa: CASSPFWQVQTNTEAFF
CDR3nt: TGTGCCAGCTCACCGTTTTGGCAGGTACAGACCAACACTGAAGCTTTCTTT
abundance: few
j_gene: TRBJ1-1
d_gene: NA
v_gene: TRBV18

CDR3aa: CASGNDRGRNTIYF
CDR3nt: TGTGCTAGTGGCAACGACAGGGGAAGAAACACCATATATTTT
abundance: NA
j_gene: TRBJ1-3
d_gene: TRBD1
v_gene: TRBV12-5

CDR3aa: CASSLLGGQQPYEQYF
CDR3nt: TGTGCCAGCAGCTTGCTCGGGGGGCAACAGCCCTACGAGCAGTACTTC
abundance: NA
j_gene: TRBJ2-7
d_gene: NA
v_gene: TRBV5-5

CDR3aa: CASSRTGGDYTF
CDR3nt: TGTGCCAGCAGTCGGACAGGGGGCGACTACACCTTC
abundance: NA
j_gene: TRBJ1-2
d_gene: TRBD1
v_gene: TRBV12-3/TRBV12-4

CDR3aa: CATSEGAGGYNEQFF
CDR3nt: TGTGCCACCAGCGAGGGGGCCGGTGGTTACAATGAGCAGTTCTTC
abundance: NA
j_gene: TRBJ2-1
d_gene: TRBD1
v_gene: TRBV24-1

CDR3aa: CASRTRQSTGELFF
CDR3nt: TGTGCCAGCAGGACGAGACAGAGCACCGGGGAGCTGTTTTTT
abundance: NA
j_gene: TRBJ2-2
d_gene: NA
v_gene: TRBV7-2

CDR3aa: CASSYHRDYEQYF
CDR3nt: TGTGCCAGCAGTTACCACCGGGACTACGAGCAGTACTTC
abundance: NA
j_gene: TRBJ2-7
d_gene: NA
v_gene: TRBV6-5

CDR3aa: CASSSFYQGAANTEAFF
CDR3nt: TGTGCCAGCAGTTCGTTCTACCAGGGGGCGGCGAACACTGAAGCTTTCTTT
abundance: NA
j_gene: TRBJ1-1
d_gene: TRBD1
v_gene: TRBV11-2

CDR3aa: CASSGGLSYNEQFF
CDR3nt: TGTGCCAGCAGCGGGGGACTCTCCTACAATGAGCAGTTCTTC
abundance: NA
j_gene: TRBJ2-1
d_gene: NA
v_gene: TRBV21-1

CDR3aa: CASSLETGRGQYF
CDR3nt: TGCGCCAGCAGCTTGGAGACAGGACGCGGGCAGTACTTC
abundance: NA
j_gene: TRBJ2-7
d_gene: NA
v_gene: TRBV5-1

CDR3aa: CASRARGTGKETQYF
CDR3nt: TGTGCCAGTAGGGCTAGAGGGACAGGGAAAGAGACCCAGTACTTC
abundance: NA
j_gene: TRBJ2-5
d_gene: TRBD1
v_gene: TRBV19

CDR3aa: CAWSTKRTQYF
CDR3nt: TGTGCCTGGAGTACGAAGAGGACCCAGTACTTC
abundance: NA
j_gene: TRBJ2-5
d_gene: NA
v_gene: TRBV30

CDR3aa: CASGLGTVKETQYF
CDR3nt: TGTGCTAGTGGTTTGGGAACAGTGAAAGAGACCCAGTACTTC
abundance: once
j_gene: TRBJ2-5
d_gene: NA
v_gene: TRBV12-5